This TCR beta chain derives from a study of metastatic and nonmetastatic thyroid tumors. TCRdb re-clonotyped the PCR reads via MiXCR. In the table there are more than 15,000 clones, about 31% of which are singletons. This clone ranks as medium-sized. Germline V gives CDR1 MNHEY, CDR2 SVGEGT. Trimming pared 6 bases from V and 1 base from J, leaving 19 bases between. There are 16 residues in the CDR3. Thyroid surgery was performed in patients who had received no treatment beforehand. The material sequenced was tumor tissue. This receptor was identified in a female donor with papillary thyroid cancer or a benign thyroid nodule (not recorded which). Some clones in this sample may be carry-over from other donors' samples. This chain uses TRBV6-2 or TRBV6-3 with TRBJ2-7; D may correspond to TRBD1 or TRBD2 (6 bases each). This chain's CDR3 is CASSLLGGLGSYEQYF. CDR3 nucleotide sequence: TGTGCCAGCAGCCTTCTTGGGGGGCTCGGGTCCTACGAGCAGTACTTC.